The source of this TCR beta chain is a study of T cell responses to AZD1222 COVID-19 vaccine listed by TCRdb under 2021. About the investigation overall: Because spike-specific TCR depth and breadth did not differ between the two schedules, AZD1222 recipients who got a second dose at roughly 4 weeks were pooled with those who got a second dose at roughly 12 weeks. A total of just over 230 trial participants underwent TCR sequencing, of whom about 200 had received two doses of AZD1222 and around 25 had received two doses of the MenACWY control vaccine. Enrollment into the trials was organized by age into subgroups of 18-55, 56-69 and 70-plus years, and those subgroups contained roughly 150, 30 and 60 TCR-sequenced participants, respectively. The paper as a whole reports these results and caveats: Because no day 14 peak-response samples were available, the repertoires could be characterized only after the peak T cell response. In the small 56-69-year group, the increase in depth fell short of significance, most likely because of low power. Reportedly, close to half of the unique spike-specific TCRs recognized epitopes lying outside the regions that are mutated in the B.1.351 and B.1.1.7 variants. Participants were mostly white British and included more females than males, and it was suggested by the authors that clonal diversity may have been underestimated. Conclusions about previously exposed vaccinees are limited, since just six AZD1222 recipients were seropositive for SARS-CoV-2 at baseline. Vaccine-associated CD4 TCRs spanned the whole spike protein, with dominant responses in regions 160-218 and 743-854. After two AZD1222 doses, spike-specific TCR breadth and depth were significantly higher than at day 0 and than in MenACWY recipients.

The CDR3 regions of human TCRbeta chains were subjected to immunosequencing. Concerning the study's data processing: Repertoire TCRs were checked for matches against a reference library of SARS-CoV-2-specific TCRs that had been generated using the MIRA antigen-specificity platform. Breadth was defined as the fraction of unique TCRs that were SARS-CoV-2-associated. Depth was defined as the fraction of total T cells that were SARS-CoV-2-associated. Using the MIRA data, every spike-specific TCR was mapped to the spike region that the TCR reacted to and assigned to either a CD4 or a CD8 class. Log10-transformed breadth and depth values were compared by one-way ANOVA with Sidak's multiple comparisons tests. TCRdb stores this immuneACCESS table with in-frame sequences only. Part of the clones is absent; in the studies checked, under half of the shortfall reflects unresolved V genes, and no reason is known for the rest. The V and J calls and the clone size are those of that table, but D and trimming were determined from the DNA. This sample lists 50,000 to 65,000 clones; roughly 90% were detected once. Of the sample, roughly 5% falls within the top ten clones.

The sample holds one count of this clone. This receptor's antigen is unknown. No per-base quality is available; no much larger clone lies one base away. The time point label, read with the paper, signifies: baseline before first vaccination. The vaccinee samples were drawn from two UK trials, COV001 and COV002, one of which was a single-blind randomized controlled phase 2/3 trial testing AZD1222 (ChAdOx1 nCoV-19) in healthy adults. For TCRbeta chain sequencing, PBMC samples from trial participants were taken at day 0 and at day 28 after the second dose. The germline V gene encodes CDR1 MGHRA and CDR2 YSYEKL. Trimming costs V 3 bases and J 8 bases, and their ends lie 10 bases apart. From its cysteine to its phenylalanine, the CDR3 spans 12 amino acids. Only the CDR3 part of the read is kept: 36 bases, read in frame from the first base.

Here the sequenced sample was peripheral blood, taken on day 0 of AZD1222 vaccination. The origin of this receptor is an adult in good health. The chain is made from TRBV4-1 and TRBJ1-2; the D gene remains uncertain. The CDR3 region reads CASSHLGGGYTF. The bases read TGCGCCAGCAGCCATCTTGGTGGAGGCTACACCTTC.